A single sample gave rise to the 18 T cell receptor beta chains below, sequenced in a study of blood T cell repertoires in COVID-19. TCRdb's table, derived via immunoSEQ multiplex PCR, lists solely in-frame clones and lacks some. The table includes some 350,000 clones, approximately 87% detected once. Sequenced sample: PBMCs or T cells enriched from blood (not recorded which). These TCRs come from a woman in her twenties or thirties who had recovered from COVID-19.

The chain is built from TRBV13 and TRBJ2-3, with 15 bases lining up with TRBD2. Germline loops: CDR1 PRHDT, CDR2 FYEKMQ (reference sequence). This CDR3 has 21 amino acids. Unmatched junction bases numbered 14, after V lost 4 bases and J lost 0 bases. The CDR3 sequence is CASSSAMGLAGGPTSTDTQYF. The CDR3 DNA sequence: TGTGCCAGCAGCTCAGCCATGGGACTAGCGGGGGGTCCGACTAGCACAGATACGCAGTATTTT.

Comment on this clone: The same CDR3 also results from other DNA sequences found in this sample. This chain joins TRBV19 and TRBJ2-5, with D unresolved. V was shortened by 4 bases and J by 1 base, with 4 bases between the two germline ends. Germline CDR1 and CDR2: LNHDA and SQIVND (reference sequence). The CDR3 runs 12 residues. CDR3 protein: CASSTSQETQYF. The CDR3 DNA reads TGTGCCAGTAGTACGTCCCAAGAGACCCAGTACTTC.

The chain has TRBV2 and TRBJ1-3; 7 bases fit TRBD1. V trimming: 6 bases; J trimming: 5 bases; junction bases outside the gene matches: 10. In germline, CDR1 is SNHLY, CDR2 FYNNEI. The CDR3 extends over 15 amino acids. The CDR3 DNA reads TGTGCCAGCAGCAGGGGACAGACAACAAGAAACACCATATATTTT. Its protein product is CASSRGQTTRNTIYF.

This clone was recorded only once. This chain links TRBV5-1 with TRBJ1-1, with D possibly matching TRBD1 (6 bases). Germline V gene sequence: CDR1 SGHRS, CDR2 YFSETQ. V lost 3 bases and J 3 bases, leaving 9 bases between the germline ends. The CDR3 extends over 13 amino acids. CDR3 amino acids: CASSWGRDTEAFF. The CDR3 region has the DNA TGCGCCAGCAGCTGGGGGCGCGACACTGAAGCTTTCTTT.

This clone was recorded a few times. The sample carries other DNA sequences with the same CDR3. The rearrangement joins TRBV19 to TRBJ1-1; D unresolved. Deletions cut 2 bases from V and 1 base from J, with 5 bases between. Germline loops: CDR1 LNHDA, CDR2 SQIVND (reference sequence). The CDR3 length is 13 residues. CDR3 sequence (DNA): TGTGCCAGTAGTATACGAGGGAACACTGAAGCTTTCTTT. It yields the protein CASSIRGNTEAFF.

The chain recombines TRBV12-3 or TRBV12-4 with TRBJ1-1, with TRBD1 as a possible D gene (6 bases). Deletions cut 6 bases from V and 8 bases from J, with 13 bases between. The CDR3 totals 12 residues. The CDR3 nucleotides read TGTGCCAGCAGAGGTCGGACAGACGAAGCTTTCTTT. Translation gives CASRGRTDEAFF.

The genes are TRBV7-8 and TRBJ2-2; D unresolved. Germline V gene sequence: CDR1 SGHVS, CDR2 FQNEAQ. CDR3 length: 11 residues. V was shortened by 5 bases and J by 9 bases, with 7 bases between the two germline ends. The CDR3 is CASSRARELFF. The CDR3 coding sequence is TGTGCCAGCAGCCGGGCTCGGGAGCTGTTTTTT.

This sequence joins TRBV7-6 and TRBJ2-7; TRBD1 is a possible D gene (5 bases). V lost 7 bases and J lost 6, with 19 bases in between. Germline CDR1 and CDR2: SGHVS and FNYEAQ. CDR3 length equals 14 residues. CDR3 sequence reads: CASTLIAGSGEQYF. CDR3 in DNA: TGTGCCAGCACCCTGATCGCAGGGTCTGGCGAGCAGTACTTC.

The J gene is TRBJ1-2, the V gene TRBV7-9; maybe TRBD1 (6 bases). V was trimmed by 2 bases and J by 7 bases, leaving 23 bases between them. This CDR3 spans 17 amino acids. The germline V gene encodes CDR1 SEHNR and CDR2 FQNEAQ (reference sequence). This chain's CDR3 is CASSLNLHEQGGTGYTF. The CDR3 DNA reads TGTGCCAGCAGCTTAAACCTTCATGAACAGGGTGGGACTGGCTACACCTTC.

The rearrangement links TRBV7-9 to TRBJ1-2; 9 positions match TRBD1. This CDR3 is built from 12 residues. V dropped 5 bases and J dropped 8; count of bases not matched to a gene: 3. Germline values: CDR1 SEHNR, CDR2 FQNEAQ (reference sequence). In DNA form, the CDR3 reads TGTGCCAGCAGCCAAGACAGGGGGGGCTACACCTTC. Protein sequence: CASSQDRGGYTF.

The gene calls are TRBV3-1 (or the pseudogene TRBV3-2) and TRBJ1-6, with a weak D call TRBD1 (6 bases). CDR3 size: 15 residues. Trimming removed 2 bases from V and 8 bases from J, with 13 bases in between. Per the germline V gene, CDR1 is LGHDT and CDR2 is YNNKEL (reference sequence). CDR3 protein: CASSQSHRVDSPLHF. The CDR3 DNA follows: TGTGCCAGCAGCCAATCTCACAGGGTTGATTCACCCCTCCACTTT.

This clone was detected once. J is TRBJ2-7 and V is TRBV6-5; 8 positions match TRBD1. Losses at the gene ends were 9 bases for V and 2 bases for J; bases not matched to a gene: 6. The CDR3 totals 13 residues. The germline V gene has CDR1 MNHEY and CDR2 SVGAGI. DNA of the CDR3: TGTGCCAGTGGCTGGACAGGGCCCTACGAGCAGTACTTC. It translates to CASGWTGPYEQYF.

The V gene is TRBV7-2, the J gene TRBJ2-3; possible D gene TRBD2, 7 bases. In germline, CDR1 is SGHTA, CDR2 FQGNSA. V lost 5 bases, J lost 5 bases, and 23 bases lay in between. The CDR3 is 17 residues long. The CDR3 loop is CASSRLGGGGLLDTQYF. CDR3 nucleotide sequence: TGTGCCAGCAGCCGCCTGGGTGGGGGGGGCCTCTTAGATACGCAGTATTTT.

This clone was detected once. The chain combines TRBV21-1 with TRBJ1-5; TRBD1 was called by the table and not checked on the DNA. TRBV21-1 is a pseudogene segment. The CDR3 is 15 amino acids. CDR3 sequence (DNA): TGTGCCAGCAGCAAGACACAGGGTCACAATCAGCCCCAGCATTTT. Translated: CASSKTQGHNQPQHF.

This chain links TRBV18 with TRBJ1-3; D unclear. Trimming removed 0 bases at V and 3 bases at J, with 3 bases between. The germline V gene encodes CDR1 KGHSH and CDR2 LQKENI. The length of the CDR3 is 13 residues. In DNA form, the CDR3 reads TGTGCCAGCTCACCACCTAGTGGAAACACCATATATTTT. Residues: CASSPPSGNTIYF.

The genes are TRBV4-1 and TRBJ2-1; 9 bases are a match to TRBD2. From germline, CDR1 is MGHRA and CDR2 YSYEKL. V lost 0 bases, J lost 5 bases, and 5 bases stayed unmatched. The CDR3 spans 16 residues. The CDR3 loop reads CASSQDPSGANNEQFF. The CDR3 DNA follows: TGCGCCAGCAGCCAAGATCCTAGCGGGGCTAACAATGAGCAGTTCTTC.

This chain joins TRBV13 and TRBJ1-1, with D maybe TRBD1 (6 bases). Germline V gene data show CDR1 as PRHDT and CDR2 as FYEKMQ (reference sequence). The CDR3 is 14 amino acids. The germline V and J ends were trimmed by 3 bases and 5 bases, with 13 bases remaining between them. DNA of the CDR3: TGTGCCAGCAGCTTTCAGGGGAGAGGGACTGAAGCTTTCTTT. Translated: CASSFQGRGTEAFF.

The chain links TRBV5-4 to TRBJ2-2, with TRBD2 identical over 13 bases. Unmatched junction bases numbered 0, after V lost 1 base and J lost 6 bases. This CDR3 contains 15 residues. The germline V gene encodes CDR1 SGHNT and CDR2 YYREEE (reference sequence). The CDR3 DNA reads as TGTGCCAGCAGCTTGACTAGCGGGGGGGCCGGGGAGCTGTTTTTT. Translating it yields CASSLTSGGAGELFF.